This T cell receptor (beta chain) originates from a study of a mutant IDH1 vaccine in newly diagnosed glioma. Whole-study context: Treated patients comprised 62.5% males and about 38% females, mean age roughly 44 years. Patients previously underwent radiotherapy, temozolomide, or both, and most underwent both.

Some clones are missing from TCRdb's copy, which holds only in-frame ones; the method was immunoSEQ multiplex PCR. The table shows 50,000 to 65,000 clones, with approximately 78% occurring only once. Study-level findings and limits: Researchers report vaccine-induced immune responses in more than 90% of patients.

The time point: baseline, week 1 (first vaccination visit). As to treatment: pre-vaccination baseline after standard-of-care therapy. Astrocytomas that were new, WHO grade 3 or 4, IDH1-mutant and ATRX-lost were present in the donors. CDR3 length: 14 residues. The germline V gene encodes CDR1 KGHSH and CDR2 LQKENI. V was trimmed by 4 bases and J by 5 bases, leaving 12 bases between them. Turning to this clone: The antigen is undetermined.

The sequence came from a man between 18 and 29 years old with glioma. The chain carries TRBV18 and TRBJ2-1; D not resolved. The input for sequencing was PBMCs, taken from a glioma patient treated with radiotherapy, temozolomide or both. CDR3 residues: CASSHGQINNEQFF. In DNA, the CDR3 is TGTGCCAGCTCACACGGGCAGATAAACAATGAGCAGTTCTTC.